This T cell receptor (beta chain) was recorded in a study of T cell repertoires in ileal Crohn's disease. The overall study: Approximately 35% were active smokers at surgery; median disease duration was 7.9 years.

Notes on this clone: Its target is not known.

The data were produced by immunoSEQ multiplex PCR, yet TCRdb's version contains in-frame clones alone and is incomplete. The data show 2,000 to 3,000 clones, around 75% seen once. Germline CDR1 SGHRS, CDR2 YFSETQ. Trimming removed 4 bases from V and 4 bases from J; junction bases left unmatched: 8. The CDR3 covers 15 residues. Overall study findings and caveats: Active smokers at surgery had more clonal expansions than non-smokers.

The chain employs TRBV5-1 and TRBJ1-1, with 9 bases fitting TRBD1. This receptor was obtained from an adult with Crohn's disease. Sequencing input: ileal tissue. The CDR3 protein is CASSREGQGFTEAFF. The CDR3 DNA is TGCGCCAGCAGCCGCGAGGGACAGGGTTTCACTGAAGCTTTCTTT.